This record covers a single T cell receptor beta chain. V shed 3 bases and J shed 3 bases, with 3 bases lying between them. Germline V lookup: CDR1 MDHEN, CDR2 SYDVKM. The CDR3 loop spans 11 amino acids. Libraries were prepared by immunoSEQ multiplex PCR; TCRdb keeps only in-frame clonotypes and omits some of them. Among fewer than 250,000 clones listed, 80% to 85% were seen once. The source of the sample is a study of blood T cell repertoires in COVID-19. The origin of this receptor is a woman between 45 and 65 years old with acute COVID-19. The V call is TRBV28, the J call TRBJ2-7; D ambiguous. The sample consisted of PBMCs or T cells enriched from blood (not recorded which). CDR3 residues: CASSFGYEQYF. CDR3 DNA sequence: TGTGCCAGCAGTTTCGGCTACGAGCAGTACTTC.